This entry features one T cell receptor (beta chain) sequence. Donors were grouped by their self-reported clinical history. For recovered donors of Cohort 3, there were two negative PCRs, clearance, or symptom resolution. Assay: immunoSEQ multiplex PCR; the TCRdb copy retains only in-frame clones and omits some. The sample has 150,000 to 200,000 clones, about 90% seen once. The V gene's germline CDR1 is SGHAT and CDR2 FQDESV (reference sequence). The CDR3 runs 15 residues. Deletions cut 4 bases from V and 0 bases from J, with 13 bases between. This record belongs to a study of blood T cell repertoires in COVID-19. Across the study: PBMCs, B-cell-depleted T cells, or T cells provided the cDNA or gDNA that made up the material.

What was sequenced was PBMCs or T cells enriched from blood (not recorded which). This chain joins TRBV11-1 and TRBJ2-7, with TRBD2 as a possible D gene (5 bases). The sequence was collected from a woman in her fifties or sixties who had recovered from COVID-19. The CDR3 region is CASSSSRGSSYEQYF. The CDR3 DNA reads TGTGCCAGCAGCTCCTCACGGGGAAGCTCCTACGAGCAGTACTTC.